This T cell receptor beta chain stems from a study of T cells in Graves' hyperthyroidism and ophthalmopathy. This clonotype was observed a handful of times. RNA transcripts were the template for amplifying TCR beta CDR3 regions. The HTBI primer set was used in a first-round RT-PCR of the TCR CDR3. TCRdb re-analysed the multiplex PCR reads in MiXCR, keeping a single row per CDR3 protein. The data hold 650,000 to 700,000 distinct CDR3 sequences, with about 18% observed a single time. The germline V gene has CDR1 DFQATT and CDR2 SNEGSKA (reference sequence). This CDR3 has 14 amino acids. V shed 0 bases and J 10 bases; nucleotides not matched to a gene: 9.

The V call is TRBV20-1, the J call TRBJ2-1; 7 nucleotides align to TRBD1. This sequence originates from a man in his forties or fifties with Graves' hyperthyroidism. Specimen: blood. CDR3: CSARDPTGSDEQFF. DNA of the CDR3: TGCAGTGCTAGAGATCCGACAGGGTCGGACGAGCAGTTCTTC.